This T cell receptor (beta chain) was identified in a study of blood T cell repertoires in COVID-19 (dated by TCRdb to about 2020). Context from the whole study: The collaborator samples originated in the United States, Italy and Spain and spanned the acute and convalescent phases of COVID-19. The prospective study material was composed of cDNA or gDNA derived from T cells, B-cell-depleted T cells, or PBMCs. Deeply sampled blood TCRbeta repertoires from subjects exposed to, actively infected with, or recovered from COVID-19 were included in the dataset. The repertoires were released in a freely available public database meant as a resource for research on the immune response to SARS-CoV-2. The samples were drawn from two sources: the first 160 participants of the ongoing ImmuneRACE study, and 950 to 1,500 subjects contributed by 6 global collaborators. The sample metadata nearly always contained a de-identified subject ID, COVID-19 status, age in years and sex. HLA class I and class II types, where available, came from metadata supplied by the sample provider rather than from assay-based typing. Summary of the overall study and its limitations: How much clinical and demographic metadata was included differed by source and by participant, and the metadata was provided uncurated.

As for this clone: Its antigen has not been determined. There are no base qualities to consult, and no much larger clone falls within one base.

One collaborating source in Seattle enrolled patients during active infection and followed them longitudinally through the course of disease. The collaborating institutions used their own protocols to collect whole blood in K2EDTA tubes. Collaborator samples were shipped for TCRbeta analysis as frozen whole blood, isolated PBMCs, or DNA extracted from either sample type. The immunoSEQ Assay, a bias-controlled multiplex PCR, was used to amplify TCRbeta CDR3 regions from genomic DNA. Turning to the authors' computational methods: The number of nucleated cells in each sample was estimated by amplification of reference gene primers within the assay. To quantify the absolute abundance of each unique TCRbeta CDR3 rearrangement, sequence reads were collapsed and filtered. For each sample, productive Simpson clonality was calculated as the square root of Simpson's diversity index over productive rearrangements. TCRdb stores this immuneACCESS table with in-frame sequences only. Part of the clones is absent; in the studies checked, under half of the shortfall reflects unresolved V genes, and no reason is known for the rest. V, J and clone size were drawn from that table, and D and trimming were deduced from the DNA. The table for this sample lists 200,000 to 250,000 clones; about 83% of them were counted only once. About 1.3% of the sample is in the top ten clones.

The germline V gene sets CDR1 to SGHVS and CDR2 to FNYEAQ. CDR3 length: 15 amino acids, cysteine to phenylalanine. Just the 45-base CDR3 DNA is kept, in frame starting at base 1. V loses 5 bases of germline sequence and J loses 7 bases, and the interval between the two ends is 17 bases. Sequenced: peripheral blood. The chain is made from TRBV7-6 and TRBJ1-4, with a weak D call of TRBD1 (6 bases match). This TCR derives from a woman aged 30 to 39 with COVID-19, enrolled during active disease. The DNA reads TGTGCCAGCAGCGCAAACTTGGGGGCAGGTGAAAAACTGTTTTTT. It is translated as CASSANLGAGEKLFF.